The rows below give T cell receptor beta chains drawn from one sample of a study of cytomegalovirus exposure and HLA in healthy donors. Sequenced by immunoSEQ multiplex PCR; TCRdb stores in-frame clones only, minus some. The table shows approximately 300,000 clones, with around 86% occurring only once. The sample comprised PBMCs. The origin of the receptors is a woman between 18 and 30 years old in good health and CMV-seronegative. Each CDR3 is given with its conserved first and last residue. Each record gives: V gene, J gene, CDR3 length, D gene, clone size, CDR3 protein, CDR3 DNA. The D gene is left open where the match is weak. The size entry is marked missing in some rows and otherwise reads once, few, many or a size class.

>TRBV2|TRBJ1-4|15|-|-
CASSERDNYNEKLFF
TGTGCCAGCAGTGAAAGGGACAACTATAATGAAAAACTGTTTTTT
>TRBV5-4|TRBJ2-7|15|TRBD2|-
CASSLETSGSYEQYF
TGTGCCAGCAGCTTGGAGACTAGCGGGTCCTACGAGCAGTACTTC
>TRBV21-1|TRBJ2-7|18|-|-
CASSLRDRHRTGGYEQYF
TGTGCCAGCAGTTTGCGAGACCGACATAGGACAGGGGGCTACGAGCAGTACTTC
>TRBV4-1|TRBJ2-7|16|-|few
CASSQDSAVRSYEQYF
TGCGCCAGCAGCCAAGATTCGGCGGTCCGCTCCTACGAGCAGTACTTC
>TRBV28|TRBJ2-7|12|-|-
CASSLPPSGQYF
TGTGCCAGCAGTTTACCCCCCAGTGGGCAGTACTTC
>TRBV5-1|TRBJ2-1|16|TRBD2|-
CASSPGDGTSVNEQFF
TGCGCCAGCAGCCCCGGAGACGGGACTAGTGTCAATGAGCAGTTCTTC
>TRBV27|TRBJ1-5|14|-|few
CASSLRGSNQPQHF
TGTGCCAGCAGTTTAAGGGGAAGCAATCAGCCCCAGCATTTT
>TRBV14|TRBJ2-7|15|TRBD2|-
CASSQGLAGRGEQYF
TGTGCCAGCAGCCAAGGACTAGCGGGGAGGGGCGAGCAGTACTTC
>TRBV11-2|TRBJ2-1|11|-|-
CASSLRGEQFF
TGTGCCAGCAGCTTACGAGGTGAGCAGTTCTTC
>TRBV10-3|TRBJ2-7|16|TRBD1|-
CAISGQQGIQLYEQYF
TGTGCCATCAGTGGCCAACAGGGGATCCAGCTCTACGAGCAGTACTTC
>TRBV10-3|TRBJ1-5|17|TRBD1|-
CAIRSGQGVLSNQPQHF
TGTGCCATCAGGTCAGGACAGGGGGTACTCAGCAATCAGCCCCAGCATTTT
>TRBV28|TRBJ1-5|15|TRBD1|-
CASVGQGHSNQPQHF
TGTGCCAGCGTTGGACAGGGACATAGCAATCAGCCCCAGCATTTT
>TRBV7-3|TRBJ2-1|15|TRBD2|-
CASSLGLAGADEQFF
TGTGCCAGCAGCTTGGGACTAGCGGGAGCGGATGAGCAGTTCTTC
>TRBV7-3|TRBJ1-2|13|-|-
CASSLSPPEGYTF
TGTGCCAGCAGCTTAAGTCCCCCCGAGGGCTACACCTTC
>TRBV6-6|TRBJ2-1|15|TRBD1|-
CASRQQGSSYNEQFF
TGTGCCAGCAGACAACAGGGGAGCTCCTACAATGAGCAGTTCTTC
>TRBV13|TRBJ1-1|15|-|-
CASSLVGDTNTEAFF
TGTGCCAGCAGCTTAGTAGGAGATACGAACACTGAAGCTTTCTTT
>TRBV18|TRBJ2-1|15|TRBD2|-
CATGIAGGPENEQFF
TGTGCCACGGGGATAGCGGGAGGGCCGGAAAATGAGCAGTTCTTC
>TRBV7-9|TRBJ2-5|14|-|-
CASSPDGVEETQYF
TGTGCCAGCAGTCCGGACGGGGTCGAGGAGACCCAGTACTTC
>TRBV4-3|TRBJ2-4|19|TRBD2|-
CASRREAGLAGYSKNIQYF
TGCGCCAGCCGGCGGGAGGCGGGACTAGCGGGATATTCCAAAAACATTCAGTACTTC
>TRBV6-5|TRBJ1-5|14|-|-
CATRGAGENQPQHF
TGTGCCACCCGAGGGGCAGGGGAGAATCAGCCCCAGCATTTT
>TRBV7-6|TRBJ1-1|13|-|few
CASSPSGVAEAFF
TGTGCCAGCAGTCCATCGGGAGTCGCTGAAGCTTTCTTT
>TRBV5-4|TRBJ2-7|15|TRBD1|-
CASSWEQGASGEQYF
TGTGCCAGCAGCTGGGAACAGGGGGCCTCGGGCGAGCAGTACTTC
>TRBV23-1|TRBJ1-5|19|TRBD1|-
CASSQYDRGRVYSNQPQHF
TGCGCCAGCAGTCAATACGACAGGGGGCGGGTATATAGCAATCAGCCCCAGCATTTT
>TRBV6-1|TRBJ2-7|13|TRBD2|-
CASRTSGSYEQYF
TGTGCCAGCAGGACTAGCGGGAGTTACGAGCAGTACTTC
>TRBV7-9|TRBJ2-7|13|TRBD2|few
CASVTAGSYEQYF
TGTGCCAGCGTCACAGCGGGAAGCTACGAGCAGTACTTC
>TRBV9|TRBJ2-2|16|TRBD2|-
CASSVGLAANTGELFF
TGTGCCAGCAGCGTCGGACTAGCGGCGAACACCGGGGAGCTGTTTTTT
>TRBV28|TRBJ2-5|12|TRBD2|-
CASSLMSGGQYF
TGTGCCAGCAGTTTAATGTCGGGAGGCCAGTACTTC
>TRBV7-2|TRBJ1-1|15|-|-
CASSFSRAGITEAFF
TGTGCCAGCAGCTTTTCGAGGGCTGGAATCACTGAAGCTTTCTTT
>TRBV2|TRBJ1-5|14|-|few
CASSAGGSGQPQHF
TGTGCCAGCAGTGCTGGAGGATCCGGTCAGCCCCAGCATTTT
>TRBV27|TRBJ2-2|17|TRBD1|-
CASSLFVGTGNTGELFF
TGTGCCAGCAGTTTATTTGTGGGGACAGGTAACACCGGGGAGCTGTTTTTT
>TRBV7-3|TRBJ2-3|19|-|-
CASRITVGGGRGGWDTQYF
TGTGCCAGCAGGATAACGGTGGGTGGCGGGAGAGGGGGATGGGATACGCAGTATTTT
>TRBV6-4|TRBJ2-1|17|-|few
CASSARPGVTSYNEQFF
TGTGCCAGCAGTGCACGTCCCGGGGTCACCTCCTACAATGAGCAGTTCTTC
>TRBV11-2|TRBJ1-5|15|-|-
CASSLDRGGSTPQHF
TGTGCCAGCAGCTTAGATCGTGGCGGGAGTACGCCCCAGCATTTT